The 29 T cell receptor beta chains below were found in one sample sequenced in a study of blood T cell repertoires in COVID-19. Some clones are missing from TCRdb's copy, which holds only in-frame ones; the method was immunoSEQ multiplex PCR. This repertoire shows over 200,000 clones, 87% found once; its top ten account for approximately 10%. The sequenced sample was PBMCs or T cells enriched from blood (not recorded which). These receptors were taken from a man aged 25 to 45 who had recovered from COVID-19.

With respect to this clone: Compared with germline, one end of the junction differs, possibly owing to a read error. V and J are TRBV7-7 and TRBJ2-2, with D tentatively TRBD2 (6 bases). The germline gives CDR1 SSHAT, CDR2 FNYEAQ (reference sequence). CDR3 length: 14 residues. The CDR3: CASSSLARAGELFF. The CDR3 DNA is TGTGCTAGCAGCTCACTAGCCCGGGCCGGGGAGCTGTTTTTT.

The V and J genes are TRBV14 and TRBJ2-7, with 7 positions matching TRBD1. The V segment lost 5 bases and the J segment 2 bases; nucleotides outside the gene matches: 9. The CDR3 contains 15 residues. CDR1 is SGHDN, CDR2 FVKESK, per germline. The CDR3, as DNA: TGTGCCAGCAGCAAACACCGGGACAGCGCCTACGAGCAGTACTTC. Residues: CASSKHRDSAYEQYF.

The chain recombines TRBV7-7 with TRBJ2-7; 9 bases match TRBD1. The germline gives CDR1 SSHAT, CDR2 FNYEAQ (reference sequence). The CDR3 is 19 amino acids. The junction had 17 bases not matched to a gene; V was cut back by 5 bases and J by 0 bases. DNA of the CDR3: TGTGCCAGCAGCCCCTCCCCCCGTCCGGGACAGGGATACTCCTACGAGCAGTACTTC. Amino acid sequence: CASSPSPRPGQGYSYEQYF.

The genes are TRBV27 and TRBJ2-1, with 11 bases matching TRBD2. The junction had 3 bases not matched to a gene; V was cut back by 5 bases and J by 6 bases. This CDR3 is built from 14 residues. CDR1 is MNHEY and CDR2 is SMNVEV in the germline V gene (reference sequence). CDR3 region: CASSLAGGLNEQFF. The CDR3 nucleotides are TGTGCCAGCAGTCTAGCGGGAGGTCTCAATGAGCAGTTCTTC.

The chain is built from TRBV24-1 and TRBJ2-1; maybe TRBD2 (5 bases). V was shortened by 9 bases and J by 7 bases, with 21 bases between the two germline ends. CDR1 is KGHDR, CDR2 SFDVKD, per germline. The CDR3 consists of 15 residues. The CDR3 nucleotides are TGTGCCACCGGCTTCCGGGGAAAGAACGGGAATGAGCAGTTCTTC. Protein product: CATGFRGKNGNEQFF.

The chain carries TRBV3-1 (or the pseudogene TRBV3-2) and TRBJ1-5; D possibly corresponds to TRBD1 (5 bases). CDR3 length: 14 residues. Germline V gives CDR1 LGHDT, CDR2 YNNKEL (reference sequence). V lost 1 base to trimming and J lost 4 bases, with 8 bases between them. CDR3 in DNA: TGTGCCAGCAGCCAAGGGACACAGAATCAGCCCCAGCATTTT. Its protein is CASSQGTQNQPQHF.

V gene TRBV28 combines with J gene TRBJ1-3; a possible D gene is TRBD1 (5 bases). Trimming removed 11 bases at V and 0 bases at J, with 11 bases between. Germline-derived CDR1 and CDR2 are MDHEN and SYDVKM. CDR3 length: 13 amino acids. The CDR3 DNA reads as TGTGCCGGGGGGGAGAGCTCTGGAAACACCATATATTTT. This gives the protein CAGGESSGNTIYF. The whole variable domain, filled in from reference TRBV28 and TRBJ1-3, reads DVKVTQSSRYLVKRTGEKVFLECVQDMDHENMFWYRQDPGLGLRLIYFSYDVKMKEKGDIPEGYSVSREKKERFSLILESASTNQTSMYLCAGGESSGNTIYFGEGSWLTVV.

The V gene is TRBV30, the J gene TRBJ1-2; D remains ambiguous. CDR3 length: 12 residues. Looked up from germline, CDR1 is GTSNPN and CDR2 is SVGIG (reference sequence). V was clipped by 0 bases and J by 7 bases, with 9 bases between them. The chain's CDR3 is CAWSVWEAGYTF. The CDR3, as DNA: TGTGCCTGGAGTGTATGGGAGGCTGGCTACACCTTC.

The rearrangement links TRBV9 to TRBJ1-2; TRBD1 matches 7 bases. From germline, CDR1 is SGDLS and CDR2 YYNGEE. The length of the CDR3 is 14 residues. V lost 0 bases to trimming and J lost 2 bases; unmatched junction nucleotides: 1. The CDR3 reads CASSVGGQNYGYTF. The CDR3 DNA reads TGTGCCAGCAGCGTAGGGGGACAGAACTATGGCTACACCTTC.

The chain employs TRBV7-2 and TRBJ1-3, with D hard to call. Germline CDR1 reads SGHTA; CDR2 reads FQGNSA. The CDR3 loop spans 16 amino acids. The V and J ends lost 5 bases and 4 bases respectively, with 18 bases between them. The CDR3 protein is CASSRRHNSEGNTIYF. The CDR3 DNA reads TGTGCCAGCAGCAGACGACACAACTCCGAGGGAAACACCATATATTTT. Full variable domain (outside the CDR3, taken from reference TRBV7-2 and TRBJ1-3): GAGVSQSPSNKVTEKGKDVELRCDPISGHTALYWYRQSLGQGLEFLIYFQGNSAPDKSGLPSDRFSAERTGGSVSTLTIQRTQQEDSAVYLCASSRRHNSEGNTIYFGEGSWLTVV.

The rearrangement joins TRBV30 to TRBJ2-4; 11 bases fit TRBD1. The ends lost 5 bases at V and 8 bases at J; junction bases unmatched: 2. Per the germline V gene, CDR1 is GTSNPN and CDR2 is SVGIG (reference sequence). This CDR3 has 12 amino acids. CDR3 DNA sequence: TGTGCCTGGGGGGACAGGGGGGACATTCAGTACTTC. Residues: CAWGDRGDIQYF.

The gene calls are TRBV20-1 and TRBJ2-3; 11 nucleotides agree with TRBD2. Trimming at V came to 3 bases and at J to 0 bases, leaving 23 bases not matched to a gene. The germline V gene encodes CDR1 DFQATT and CDR2 SNEGSKA (reference sequence). This CDR3 is 22 amino acids long. CDR3 amino acids: CSASLSSRTLGLAEPSTDTQYF. In DNA form, the CDR3 reads TGCAGTGCTAGTTTAAGCTCACGGACTTTGGGACTAGCGGAACCTAGCACAGATACGCAGTATTTT.

The chain has TRBV6-5 and TRBJ1-1, with D possibly being TRBD1 (5 bases). V lost 6 bases, J lost 1 base, and 9 bases lay in between. This CDR3 contains 13 residues. The germline V gene has CDR1 MNHEY and CDR2 SVGAGI. The CDR3 loop is CASRRQKNTEAFF. The CDR3 DNA reads TGTGCCAGCAGAAGACAGAAGAACACTGAAGCTTTCTTT.

The chain uses TRBV7-6 and TRBJ2-2, with D unclear. CDR1 is SGHVS and CDR2 is FNYEAQ in the germline V gene. V lost 2 bases and J 1 base, leaving 23 bases between the germline ends. The CDR3 is 20 amino acids. CDR3 bases: TGTGCCAGCAGCTTAAATAGGCGAGGCTTTTTCGCACTGAACACCGGGGAGCTGTTTTTT. It yields the protein CASSLNRRGFFALNTGELFF.

This clone was counted a single time. CDR3 nucleotides: TGTGCCAGCAGTTTCCTGGGGGGGGGTTTGGACAATGAGCAGTTCTTC. This sequence encodes CASSFLGGGLDNEQFF. The J gene is TRBJ2-1, the V gene TRBV28; 7 bases line up with TRBD2. CDR1 is MDHEN and CDR2 is SYDVKM in the germline V gene. The CDR3 loop spans 16 amino acids. J lost 5 bases, V lost 3 bases, and 10 bases had no gene match.

The V and J genes are TRBV18 and TRBJ2-1, with 11 bases that match TRBD1. Germline trimming cut 5 bases from V and 0 bases from J; bases unmatched to any gene: 9. The CDR3 is 18 residues long. The germline CDR1 and CDR2 sequences are KGHSH and LQKENI. CDR3 DNA: TGTGCCAGCTCAATGGGGACAGGGGGGCCAAGCTCCTACAATGAGCAGTTCTTC. Protein: CASSMGTGGPSSYNEQFF.

This clone was found once. The chain carries TRBV5-1 and TRBJ2-2; 8 bases fit TRBD1. This CDR3 region has 16 residues. Germline values: CDR1 SGHRS, CDR2 YFSETQ. V shed 0 bases and J 6 bases; nucleotides not matched to a gene: 7. The CDR3: CASSLAGRTGSGELFF. The CDR3 coding sequence is TGCGCCAGCAGCTTGGCCGGTAGGACAGGGTCCGGGGAGCTGTTTTTT.

The chain recombines TRBV29-1 with TRBJ1-2; perhaps TRBD1 as D (6 bases). Germline lookup yields CDR1 SQVTM and CDR2 ANQGSEA. Trimming stripped 7 bases from V and 4 bases from J, with 10 bases between. CDR3 length equals 11 residues. For the CDR3, the DNA is TGCAGCGCCCACAGGGTCTATGGCTACACCTTC. Translation: CSAHRVYGYTF.

The V call is TRBV6-5, the J call TRBJ2-2, with 14 bases lining up with TRBD2. The junction had 8 bases not matched to a gene; V was cut back by 7 bases and J by 10 bases. This CDR3 contains 15 residues. Germline assignment: CDR1 MNHEY and CDR2 SVGAGI. Written as DNA, the CDR3 is TGTGCCAGCACAACGGGACTAGCGGGAGCAAAGGAGCTGTTTTTT. It translates to CASTTGLAGAKELFF.

This clone was seen more than once but under ten times. The same CDR3 can be traced to other DNA sequences in this sample. This chain uses TRBV2 with TRBJ2-7, with 10 bases that match TRBD1. With 7 bases clipped from V and 5 bases from J, the junction kept 8 bases outside the gene matches. Germline V gene lookup returns CDR1 SNHLY and CDR2 FYNNEI. This CDR3 region has 14 residues. In DNA form, the CDR3 reads TGTGCCAGCATGAAGGGACAGGGGTGGAACGAGCAGTACTTC. Encoded protein: CASMKGQGWNEQYF.

The V gene is TRBV6-5, the J gene TRBJ2-3, with D hard to call. Germline CDR1 reads MNHEY; CDR2 reads SVGAGI. CDR3 length equals 11 residues. Trimming removed 7 bases at V and 5 bases at J, with 7 bases between. CDR3 sequence reads: CASTSGDTQYF. CDR3 DNA sequence: TGTGCCAGCACATCCGGAGATACGCAGTATTTT.

The V and J genes are TRBV28 and TRBJ2-2; 7 nucleotides agree with TRBD1. J gave up 4 bases and V 9 bases, and 14 bases lay outside the gene matches. The CDR3 length is 16 residues. The germline V gene encodes CDR1 MDHEN and CDR2 SYDVKM. The CDR3 region has the DNA TGTGCCAGTAAACTTTTAACGGGACAGTCCACCGGGGAGCTGTTTTTT. It encodes CASKLLTGQSTGELFF.

This clone was observed a few times. V usage is TRBV9 and J usage is TRBJ1-2; no clear D gene. The CDR3 runs to 15 residues. Germline CDR1 SGDLS, CDR2 YYNGEE. Trimming pared 4 bases from V and 3 bases from J, leaving 16 bases between. The CDR3 sequence is CASSSLGGAYYGYTF. CDR3 DNA sequence: TGTGCCAGCAGCTCACTGGGAGGCGCGTACTATGGCTACACCTTC.

In this sample, this clone turned up once. V is TRBV10-3 and J is TRBJ2-6; TRBD1 matches 10 bases. The germline V gene has CDR1 ENHRY and CDR2 SYGVKD. The J segment lost 0 bases and the V segment lost 4 bases, leaving 0 bases of the junction unmatched. The CDR3 contains 16 residues. The CDR3 region is CAISGTGGSGANVLTF. The CDR3 bases are TGTGCCATCAGTGGGACAGGGGGCTCTGGGGCCAACGTCCTGACTTTC.

The chain couples TRBV2 to TRBJ1-6; 8 bases line up with TRBD1. This CDR3 comprises 19 residues. Germline V gene lookup returns CDR1 SNHLY and CDR2 FYNNEI. Trimming took 4 bases from V and 1 from J; bases not matched to a gene: 12. The CDR3 here is CASSGPTTGELSYNSPLHF. The CDR3 DNA follows: TGTGCCAGCAGTGGGCCGACGACAGGGGAGCTATCCTATAATTCACCCCTCCACTTT.

V is TRBV19 and J is TRBJ2-7, with a weak D call TRBD2 (6 bases). Germline V gives CDR1 LNHDA, CDR2 SQIVND (reference sequence). Trimming cost V 7 bases and J 0 bases, with 19 bases left between them. The CDR3 runs to 16 residues. The DNA for the CDR3 is TGTGCCAGTAAATCCGCAATAGCGGCAAGCTCCTACGAGCAGTACTTC. Translation: CASKSAIAASSYEQYF.

The rearrangement uses TRBV5-1 and TRBJ1-6, with a weak D call TRBD1 (6 bases). This CDR3 contains 13 residues. Germline loops: CDR1 SGHRS, CDR2 YFSETQ. V lost 5 bases and J lost 5, with 8 bases in between. This CDR3 is CASRAGDNSPLHF. The CDR3 coding sequence is TGCGCCAGCAGGGCAGGGGATAATTCACCCCTCCACTTT.

V is TRBV2 and J is TRBJ1-2, with 9 bases lining up with TRBD1. This CDR3 comprises 16 residues. CDR1 SNHLY and CDR2 FYNNEI come from the germline V gene. J gave up 5 bases and V 8 bases, and 15 bases lay outside the gene matches. The CDR3 is CASSAGTGSPLYGYTF. The DNA for the CDR3 is TGTGCCAGCTCTGCCGGGACAGGGAGCCCTCTTTATGGCTACACCTTC.

This chain uses TRBV5-1 with TRBJ2-7, with TRBD1 matching 10 bases. Looked up from germline, CDR1 is SGHRS and CDR2 is YFSETQ. The junction had 7 bases not matched to a gene; V was cut back by 4 bases and J by 6 bases. CDR3 length: 14 residues. The CDR3 region is CASSPGTGASEQYF. The DNA of the CDR3 is TGCGCCAGCAGCCCGGGGACAGGGGCTAGCGAGCAGTACTTC. Filled out from reference TRBV5-1 and TRBJ2-7, the complete variable domain reads KAGVTQTPRYLIKTRGQQVTLSCSPISGHRSVSWYQQTPGQGLQFLFEYFSETQRNKGNFPGRFSGRQFSNSRSEMNVSTLELGDSALYLCASSPGTGASEQYFGPGTRLTVT.